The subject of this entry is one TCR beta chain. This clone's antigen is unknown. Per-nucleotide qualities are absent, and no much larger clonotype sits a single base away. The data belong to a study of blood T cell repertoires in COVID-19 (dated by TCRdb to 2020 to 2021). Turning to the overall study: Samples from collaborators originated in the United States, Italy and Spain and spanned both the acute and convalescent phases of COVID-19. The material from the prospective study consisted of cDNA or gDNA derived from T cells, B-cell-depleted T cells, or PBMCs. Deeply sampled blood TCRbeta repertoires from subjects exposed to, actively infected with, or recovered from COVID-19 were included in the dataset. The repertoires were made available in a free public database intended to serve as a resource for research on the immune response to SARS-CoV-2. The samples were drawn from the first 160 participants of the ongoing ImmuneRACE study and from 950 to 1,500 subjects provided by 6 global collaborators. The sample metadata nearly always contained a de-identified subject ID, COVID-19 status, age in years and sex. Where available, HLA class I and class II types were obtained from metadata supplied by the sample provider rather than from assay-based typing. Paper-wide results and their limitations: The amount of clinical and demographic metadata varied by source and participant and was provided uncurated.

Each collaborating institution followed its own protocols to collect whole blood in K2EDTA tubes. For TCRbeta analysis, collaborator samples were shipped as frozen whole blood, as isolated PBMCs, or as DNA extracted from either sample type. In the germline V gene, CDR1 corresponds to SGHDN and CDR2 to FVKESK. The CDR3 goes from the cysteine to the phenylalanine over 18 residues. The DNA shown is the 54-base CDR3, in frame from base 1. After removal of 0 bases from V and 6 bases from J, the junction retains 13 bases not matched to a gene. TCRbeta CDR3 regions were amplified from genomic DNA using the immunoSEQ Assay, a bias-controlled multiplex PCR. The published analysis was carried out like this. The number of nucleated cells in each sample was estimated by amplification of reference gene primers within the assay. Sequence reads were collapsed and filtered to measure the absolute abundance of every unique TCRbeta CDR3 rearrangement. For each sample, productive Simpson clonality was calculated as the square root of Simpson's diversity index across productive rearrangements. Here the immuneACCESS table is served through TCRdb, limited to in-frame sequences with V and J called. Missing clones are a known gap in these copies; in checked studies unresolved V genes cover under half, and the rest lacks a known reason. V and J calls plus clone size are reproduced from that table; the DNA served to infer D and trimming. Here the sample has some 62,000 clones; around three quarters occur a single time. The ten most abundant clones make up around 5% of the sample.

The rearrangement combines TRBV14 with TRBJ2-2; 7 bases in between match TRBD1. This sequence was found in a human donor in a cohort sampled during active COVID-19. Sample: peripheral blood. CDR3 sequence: CASSQDPGQVKIAGELFF. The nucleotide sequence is TGTGCCAGCAGCCAAGATCCCGGACAGGTCAAGATTGCCGGGGAGCTGTTTTTT. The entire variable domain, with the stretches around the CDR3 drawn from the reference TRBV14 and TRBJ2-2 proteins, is EAGVTQFPSHSVIEKGQTVTLRCDPISGHDNLYWYRRVMGKEIKFLLHFVKESKQDESGMPNNRFLAERTGGTYSTLKVQPAELEDSGVYFCASSQDPGQVKIAGELFFGEGSRLTVL.